Given below is one T cell receptor beta chain in context. The data belong to a study of regulatory T cells in long-lasting Graves disease. Time point: persistent/refractory GD, antithyroid drugs over 5 years with positive TRAb. Following extraction of RNA from PBMCs, that RNA was used to make the TCR library. The germline V and J ends were trimmed by 0 bases and 4 bases, with 5 bases remaining between them. Germline assignment: CDR1 SGDLS and CDR2 YYNGEE. The CDR3 totals 13 residues. Researchers made TCR beta libraries by using iRepertoire HTBI primers and running Arm-PCR on CDR3 regions. TCRdb independently ran MiXCR on the multiplex PCR reads; one entry per CDR3 protein. The table has some 440,000 distinct CDR3 sequences, around 21% seen once; the top ten hold 7.8%.

The source is a female donor with Graves disease. The chain uses TRBV9 and TRBJ2-1; D remains ambiguous. Sequencing used peripheral blood mononuclear cells (PBMCs), obtained when the disease was refractory, from a patient treated with antithyroid drugs. The CDR3 DNA reads as TGTGCCAGCAGCGTAGTGGAGTACAATGAGCAGTTCTTC. It is translated as CASSVVEYNEQFF. The whole variable domain, filled in from reference TRBV9 and TRBJ2-1, reads DSGVTQTPKHLITATGQRVTLRCSPRSGDLSVYWYQQSLDQGLQFLIQYYNGEERAKGNILERFSAQQFPDLHSELNLSSLELGDSALYFCASSVVEYNEQFFGPGTRLTVL.